These 29 T cell receptor beta chains originate from one sample sequenced in a study of radiation and T cells in renal cell carcinoma. Assay: immunoSEQ multiplex PCR; the TCRdb copy retains only in-frame clones and omits some. The data hold about 78,000 clones, with about 89% observed a single time. Time point specified: blood 4 weeks post-SBRT, at nephrectomy. As for treatment: 15 Gy SBRT to primary tumor, nephrectomy 4 weeks later. Sequences were derived from blood, sampled from a patient whose treatment included radiotherapy and nephrectomy. The receptor source for this set is a woman in her 70s with renal cell carcinoma.

The gene calls are TRBV9 and TRBJ2-7; TRBD1 matches at 10 bases. The V gene's germline CDR1 is SGDLS and CDR2 YYNGEE. V lost 3 bases, J lost 5 bases, and 8 bases stayed unmatched. The CDR3 loop spans 15 amino acids. The CDR3 sequence is CASSGGQGLAHEQYF. The CDR3 DNA sequence: TGTGCCAGCAGCGGGGGACAGGGGTTGGCCCACGAGCAGTACTTC.

V and J are TRBV30 and TRBJ2-5, with D perhaps TRBD1 (6 bases). The CDR3 runs 12 residues. Between the trimmed V and J ends, which lost 5 bases and 4 bases, there was a span of 11 bases. CDR1 and CDR2 (germline): GTSNPN, SVGIG (reference sequence). The CDR3 loop is CAWGAGAETQYF. The CDR3 DNA is TGTGCCTGGGGGGCAGGGGCAGAGACCCAGTACTTC.

The chain employs TRBV28 and TRBJ1-4; no reliable D call. The V gene's germline CDR1 is MDHEN and CDR2 SYDVKM. The CDR3 has 14 amino acids. The germline V and J ends were trimmed by 3 bases and 0 bases, with 5 bases remaining between them. Here the CDR3 reads CASSFRTTNEKLFF. The CDR3 coding sequence is TGTGCCAGCAGTTTTCGAACAACTAATGAAAAACTGTTTTTT.

The chain recombines TRBV6-5 with TRBJ2-7; TRBD1 agrees at 8 bases. The V gene's germline CDR1 is MNHEY and CDR2 SVGAGI. The CDR3 has 15 residues. Trimming at V came to 0 bases and at J to 3 bases, leaving 4 bases not matched to a gene. The DNA of the CDR3 is TGTGCCAGCAGTTACTCGATGGGACAGGTCTACGAGCAGTACTTC. Its protein is CASSYSMGQVYEQYF.

This chain connects TRBV6-6 to TRBJ2-2; D gene uncertain. This CDR3 spans 10 amino acids. V lost 8 bases, J lost 6 bases, and 4 bases lay in between. Germline V gene lookup returns CDR1 MNHNY and CDR2 SVGAGI (reference sequence). CDR3 in DNA: TGTGCCAGCCGTGCCGGGGAGCTGTTTTTT. It is translated as CASRAGELFF.

This clone was seen a single time. V usage is TRBV28 and J usage is TRBJ2-7, with TRBD2 matching over 13 bases. Germline V CDR1 and CDR2: MDHEN, SYDVKM. The CDR3 runs to 15 residues. V lost 4 bases to trimming and J lost 6 bases; unmatched junction nucleotides: 6. The CDR3 sequence: CASSSRTSGGIEQYF. The CDR3 DNA sequence: TGTGCCAGCAGTTCCAGGACTAGCGGGGGTATCGAGCAGTACTTC.

This chain uses TRBV30 with TRBJ1-1, with D tentatively TRBD1 (6 bases). Germline values: CDR1 GTSNPN, CDR2 SVGIG (reference sequence). Trimming removed 2 bases at V and 3 bases at J, with 13 bases between. CDR3 length: 14 residues. The DNA of the CDR3 is TGTGCCTGGAGTCATATGGGGGGGCACACTGAAGCTTTCTTT. Its protein is CAWSHMGGHTEAFF. Full variable domain (remainder filled in from reference TRBV30 and TRBJ1-1): SQTIHQWPATLVQPVGSPLSLECTVEGTSNPNLYWYRQAAGRGLQLLFYSVGIGQISSEVPQNLSASRPQDRQFILSSKKLLLSDSGFYLCAWSHMGGHTEAFFGQGTRLTVV.

The J gene is TRBJ1-4, the V gene TRBV18, with 8 positions matching TRBD1. V was clipped by 4 bases and J by 4 bases; unmatched bases: 8. From germline, CDR1 is KGHSH and CDR2 LQKENI. The length of the CDR3 is 16 residues. CDR3: CASSRADRALNEKLFF. Here the CDR3 DNA reads TGTGCCAGCTCACGAGCGGACAGGGCTCTTAATGAAAAACTGTTTTTT.

The chain is built from TRBV7-9 and TRBJ1-1; 7 bases align to TRBD1. The CDR3 length is 14 residues. The germline gives CDR1 SEHNR, CDR2 FQNEAQ (reference sequence). J was trimmed by 0 bases and V by 3 bases; bases with no gene match: 1. The CDR3 coding sequence is TGTGCCAGCAGCTTGGGGACAGTGAACACTGAAGCTTTCTTT. It encodes CASSLGTVNTEAFF.

CDR3 nucleotides: TGTGCCACCAGCAGAAACACCGGGGAGCTGTTTTTT. Translation: CATSRNTGELFF. The rearrangement links TRBV15 to TRBJ2-2; D gene ambiguous. Per germline, CDR1 LNHNV and CDR2 YYDKDF (reference sequence). The CDR3 consists of 12 residues. V shed 2 bases and J shed 2 bases, with 0 bases lying between them.

The CDR3 spells CASSFAGRVGELFF. The CDR3 DNA follows: TGTGCCAGCAGTTTTGCAGGGCGGGTCGGGGAGCTGTTTTTT. The chain has TRBV27 and TRBJ2-2; either TRBD1 or TRBD2 may fit D (5 bases each). This CDR3 contains 14 residues. The germline V gene encodes CDR1 MNHEY and CDR2 SMNVEV (reference sequence). The V and J ends lost 3 bases and 7 bases respectively, with 12 bases between them.

The chain links TRBV4-2 to TRBJ1-6; maybe TRBD1 (5 bases). V dropped 2 bases and J dropped 8 bases, with 13 bases sitting between them. Germline V CDR1 and CDR2: LGHNA, YNFKEQ. The CDR3 loop spans 15 amino acids. The CDR3 DNA sequence: TGTGCCAGCAGCCAATCAGGGCCCCTGGATTCACCCCTCCACTTT. It translates to CASSQSGPLDSPLHF.

This clone has a single count. V and J are TRBV5-1 and TRBJ1-2, with D possibly matching TRBD1 (5 bases). V was clipped by 1 base and J by 4 bases, with 11 bases between them. The CDR3 loop spans 14 amino acids. Germline values: CDR1 SGHRS, CDR2 YFSETQ. This CDR3 reads CASSLMTVTYGYTF. CDR3 DNA sequence: TGCGCCAGCAGCTTGATGACAGTGACCTATGGCTACACCTTC.

The chain links TRBV7-2 to TRBJ1-2, with D unclear. The CDR3 spans 15 residues. Germline V CDR1 and CDR2: SGHTA, FQGNSA. The ends were cut back, 1 base at V and 3 bases at J, with 12 bases in the middle. CDR3 loop: CASSLVIRGDYGYTF. For the CDR3, the DNA is TGTGCCAGCAGCTTAGTAATACGGGGTGACTATGGCTACACCTTC.

This chain connects TRBV6-1 to TRBJ1-2; no definite D call. The CDR3 covers 12 residues. The germline V gene has CDR1 MNHNS and CDR2 SASEGT. The V end was cut by 7 bases, the J end by 7 bases, with 13 bases between. CDR3 loop: CASKVDPTGYTF. The CDR3 region has the DNA TGTGCCAGCAAAGTCGACCCTACTGGCTACACCTTC.

The chain carries TRBV28 and TRBJ1-2; D uncertain. Trimming pared 4 bases from V and 6 bases from J, leaving 6 bases between. The CDR3 covers 11 residues. Germline V gene data show CDR1 as MDHEN and CDR2 as SYDVKM. CDR3 sequence (DNA): TGTGCCAGCAGTTCACGCCATGGCTACACCTTC. Translated: CASSSRHGYTF.

The V call is TRBV19, the J call TRBJ2-1; D is ambiguous. Germline assignment: CDR1 LNHDA and CDR2 SQIVND (reference sequence). The V end lost 5 bases, the J end lost 6 bases, and 11 bases lay between the germline ends. The CDR3 covers 13 residues. The chain's CDR3 is CASSGIWGNEQFF. For the CDR3, the DNA is TGTGCCAGTAGTGGGATATGGGGCAATGAGCAGTTCTTC.

The gene calls are TRBV30 and TRBJ1-1; no clear D gene. The CDR3 runs to 15 residues. V was trimmed by 1 base and J by 3 bases, leaving 15 bases between them. In germline, CDR1 is GTSNPN, CDR2 SVGIG (reference sequence). The CDR3 loop reads CAWSEVGWMDTEAFF. DNA for the CDR3: TGTGCCTGGAGTGAAGTCGGCTGGATGGACACTGAAGCTTTCTTT.

The chain is built from TRBV19 and TRBJ2-5; 8 nucleotides match TRBD2. V lost 8 bases to trimming and J lost 9 bases; unmatched junction nucleotides: 11. Germline CDR1 reads LNHDA; CDR2 reads SQIVND (reference sequence). The CDR3 consists of 13 residues. The CDR3 coding sequence is TGTGCCAGTCGGACCAGCGGGGGTGATGCCCAGTACTTC. It specifies CASRTSGGDAQYF.

The chain uses TRBV6-6 and TRBJ2-7; 7 bases line up with TRBD1. CDR1 MNHNY and CDR2 SVGAGI come from the germline V gene (reference sequence). Trimming at V came to 10 bases and at J to 2 bases, leaving 5 bases not matched to a gene. The CDR3 length is 12 residues. The CDR3 DNA reads as TGTGCCACGGGACAGCAAACCTACGAGCAGTACTTC. It specifies CATGQQTYEQYF.

The V and J genes are TRBV19 and TRBJ1-2, with 8 nucleotides matching TRBD1. The CDR3 contains 16 residues. Looked up from germline, CDR1 is LNHDA and CDR2 is SQIVND (reference sequence). V shed 4 bases, J shed 0 bases, and the junction held 7 bases outside the gene matches. CDR3 loop: CASSSGTGRPNYGYTF. In DNA form, the CDR3 reads TGTGCCAGTAGTAGCGGGACAGGTCGGCCTAACTATGGCTACACCTTC.

The rearrangement uses TRBV7-2 and TRBJ2-1, with 9 bases aligning to TRBD2. J gave up 5 bases and V 4 bases, and 9 bases lay outside the gene matches. The CDR3 extends over 16 amino acids. Looked up from germline, CDR1 is SGHTA and CDR2 is FQGNSA. CDR3 loop: CASSSPQRGVDNEQFF. For the CDR3, the DNA is TGTGCCAGCAGCTCCCCCCAGCGGGGGGTTGACAATGAGCAGTTCTTC.

The genes are TRBV5-4 and TRBJ2-1; D may correspond to TRBD1 or TRBD2 (5 bases each). The V end lost 1 base, the J end lost 5 bases, and 13 bases lay between the germline ends. CDR3 size: 15 residues. CDR1 and CDR2 from the germline V gene are SGHNT and YYREEE (reference sequence). The CDR3 coding sequence is TGTGCCAGCAGCTTGTGGGGACGGACTGACAATGAGCAGTTCTTC. This sequence encodes CASSLWGRTDNEQFF.

The count of this clone is one. The V call is TRBV11-1, the J call TRBJ1-6; D is unresolved. The CDR3 runs 12 residues. Trimming took off 3 bases at V and 7 bases at J, with 4 bases between the two ends. CDR1 is SGHAT, CDR2 FQDESV, per germline (reference sequence). The chain's CDR3 is CASSLGNSPLHF. CDR3 nucleotide sequence: TGTGCCAGCAGCTTGGGGAATTCACCCCTCCACTTT.

The CDR3 DNA follows: TGTGCCAGCAGCCCCTTCGAGCGGGGGGGTGATGAGCAGTTCTTC. Translating it yields CASSPFERGGDEQFF. The chain joins TRBV4-2 to TRBJ2-1; 10 bases line up with TRBD2. The CDR3 has 15 residues. The V gene end was trimmed by 4 bases and the J gene end by 8 bases; junction bases not matched to a gene: 8. The germline V gene encodes CDR1 LGHNA and CDR2 YNFKEQ.

The chain joins TRBV4-2 to TRBJ2-1; the D is unclear. V was clipped by 0 bases and J by 9 bases, with 6 bases between them. CDR1 is LGHNA and CDR2 is YNFKEQ in the germline V gene. The CDR3 contains 12 residues. The CDR3 region is CASSQDHGEQFF. The CDR3 coding sequence is TGTGCCAGCAGCCAAGACCACGGTGAGCAGTTCTTC.

This clone was picked up a small number of times. The chain has TRBV7-9 and TRBJ2-2; D is perhaps TRBD1 (5 bases). Trimming shortened V by 2 bases and J by 4 bases, and 14 bases separated the two germline ends. Germline V lookup: CDR1 SEHNR, CDR2 FQNEAQ (reference sequence). The CDR3 spans 16 residues. This chain's CDR3 is CASSLPAGPRTGELFF. For the CDR3, the DNA is TGTGCCAGCAGCTTACCCGCAGGGCCGCGCACCGGGGAGCTGTTTTTT. Full variable domain (remainder filled in from reference TRBV7-9 and TRBJ2-2): DTGVSQNPRHKITKRGQNVTFRCDPISEHNRLYWYRQTLGQGPEFLTYFQNEAQLEKSRLLSDRFSAERPKGSFSTLEIQRTEQGDSAMYLCASSLPAGPRTGELFFGEGSRLTVL.

The CDR3 protein is CASSEAGGSNEKLFF. The DNA of the CDR3 is TGTGCCAGCAGTGAAGCGGGCGGGAGTAATGAAAAACTGTTTTTT. The chain is built from TRBV6-1 and TRBJ1-4; D call uncertain. This CDR3 has 15 residues. CDR1 is MNHNS and CDR2 is SASEGT in the germline V gene. The V gene lost 0 bases and the J gene lost 4 bases, with 9 bases spanning the gap.

V usage is TRBV4-1 and J usage is TRBJ1-2, with 7 bases that match TRBD1. V lost 3 bases and J lost 8; bases outside the gene matches: 12. The V gene's germline CDR1 is MGHRA and CDR2 YSYEKL. This CDR3 region has 15 residues. The CDR3 nucleotides are TGCGCCAGCAGCCATCCTGACAGGGAACTTCGAGGCTACACCTTC. Its protein is CASSHPDRELRGYTF.